These T cell receptor beta chains were read from a single sample in a study of cytomegalovirus exposure and HLA in healthy donors. TCRdb's copy holds only in-frame clones and misses some; the assay was immunoSEQ multiplex PCR. The sample records fewer than 150,000 clones, about four fifths being singletons. Sequencing was performed on PBMCs. These receptors all stem from a man aged 35 to 55 in good health and CMV-seropositive. The conserved cysteine and the conserved F or W are not part of the CDR3 here. Each record gives: D gene, V gene, CDR3 protein. A D gene is named only where the DNA matches it firmly.

>TRBD1|TRBV5-1
ASSFPDRGETQY
>TRBD1|TRBV7-3
ASSSNPGQADTQY
>-|TRBV27
ASSLLFAGFPYEQY
>-|TRBV5-1
ASRGGPNYGYT
>-|TRBV7-8
ASSLLPLSGTETQY
>TRBD2|TRBV13
ASSLGRKLAGDPQF
>-|TRBV7-9
ASSLSRGATEAF
>-|TRBV5-1
ASSSDSTNEKLF
>-|TRBV7-7
ASSFQRGTGELF
>-|TRBV7-2
ASSPVNRVVRGMNTEAF
>-|TRBV27
ASSLLYRAGGNEQF
>TRBD1|TRBV7-2
ASIPGDRRDGTQY
>-|TRBV7-8
ASSSIGQGSNQPQH
>-|TRBV2
ASSVTPNPGDEQY
>-|TRBV6-6
ASSYFTGDEKLF
>-|TRBV7-9
ASSPGSITDTQY
>TRBD2|TRBV7-6
ASSSGGETQY
>-|TRBV6-1
ASSEMGQGREQY
>TRBD1|TRBV28
ASSSRQGDSYEQY
>-|TRBV6-6
ASSSLESNQPQH
>-|TRBV14
ASSQGGDQPQH
>TRBD1|TRBV4-1
ASSYRQGVINQPQH
>-|TRBV6-1
ASMVKSSYGYT
>TRBD1|TRBV5-6
ASRRTGHTEAF
>TRBD2|TRBV9
ASSLGREQY
>TRBD1|TRBV7-2
ASSESGGWQPQH
>TRBD1|TRBV2
ASSGGGQAAF
>-|TRBV2
ARARGQGRNTGELF
>-|TRBV5-4
ASSLDATCYNEQF
>TRBD1|TRBV4-3
ASSYRTGDNSPLH
>-|TRBV7-9
ASNLDREGETQY
>-|TRBV6-1
ASTGLANQPQH
>-|TRBV7-9
SSSLGRDFNYGYT
>TRBD2|TRBV4-1
ASSHPGLAKWF
>TRBD2|TRBV5-1
ASRPPGSGGASNEQF
>TRBD2|TRBV5-1
ASSLDLQRLAGRNEQF
>TRBD1|TRBV27
ASKIITGGTEAF
>-|TRBV5-1
ASREGYRGTEAF
>TRBD1|TRBV5-6
ASSLWQGAVQPQH
>-|TRBV30
AWTLTESIIGEKLF
>-|TRBV20-1
SASWPAF
>-|TRBV7-2
ASSLGGRNQETQY